This T cell receptor beta chain originates from a study of cytomegalovirus exposure and HLA in healthy donors. Only one count was recorded for this clone. Its cognate antigen is unknown. Primers: 60 Vbeta forward and 13 Jbeta reverse. Source study methods: Among the unique TCR beta chains that a later analysis counted, 80 million to 100 million in all, about 11 million were shared. Assay: immunoSEQ multiplex PCR; the TCRdb copy retains only in-frame clones and omits some. V and J calls and clone size come straight from that table; D and trimming were deduced from the DNA. The top ten hold approximately 3.8% of the sample, which has about 130,000 clones, roughly 70% seen once. The study, taken as a whole, reports: HLA allele associations emerged for roughly 16,000 TCR beta sequences in a later analysis, at 0.05 false discovery rate. The authors confirmed in vitro that three CMV-associated chains were specific for CMV antigens. Sequencing had likely introduced a cluster of highly shared sequence variants as an artifact.

V lost 2 bases and J lost 4; bases outside the gene matches: 3. Germline V gives CDR1 MDHEN, CDR2 SYDVKM. The CDR3 length is 14 residues. This chain joins TRBV28 and TRBJ1-2, with 8 bases that match TRBD1. This TCR came from a man under 40 in good health and CMV-seronegative. The sample consisted of PBMCs. In DNA, the CDR3 is TGTGCCAGCAGTTTAGGGGACAGGCTCTATGGCTACACCTTC. Translation gives CASSLGDRLYGYTF.